This is a list of T cell receptor beta chains from one sample in a study of blood T cell repertoires in COVID-19. The method was immunoSEQ multiplex PCR; TCRdb's version includes in-frame clones alone and lacks a portion of them. The sample consists of tens of thousands of clones, 80% to 90% of them appearing once. Material: peripheral blood. Receptors originate from a human donor in a cohort sampled during active COVID-19. Each CDR3 is given with its conserved first and last residue. Fields, in order: CDR3 length, V gene, CDR3 protein.

>12|TRBV6-5
CASNVAYHEQYF
>12|TRBV3-1/TRBV3-2
CASSQGGSVRYF
>14|TRBV24-1
CATSDPPGGPEAFF
>17|TRBV5-8
CASSSRSGTSGTDTQYF
>16|TRBV6-6
CASSYSGGGVRYEQYF
>16|TRBV18
CASSPQVSGGSGELFF
>13|TRBV18
CASSPTGVTEAFF
>12|TRBV19
CATRSGFYEQYF
>15|TRBV4-3
CASSARTATNEKLFF
>15|TRBV27
CASSFRTSGRGEQFF